These T cell receptor beta chains were read from a single sample in a study of Tregs in tolerant kidney transplant recipients. The method was immunoSEQ multiplex PCR; TCRdb's version includes in-frame clones alone and lacks a portion of them. The sample consists of about 120,000 clones, 85% to 95% of them appearing once. The specimen sequenced was CD4+ T cells from blood. The source is a human donor in good health. Each CDR3 is given with its conserved first and last residue. Each record gives: CDR3 protein, CDR3 DNA, D gene, clone size, V gene, J gene. A D gene is named only where the DNA matches it firmly. Rows give clone size only sometimes, using once, few, many, or a class for an expanded clone.

CASSLAPGGEQFF,TGCGCCAGCAGCTTGGCCCCAGGGGGTGAGCAGTTCTTC,TRBD1,once,TRBV5-1,TRBJ2-1
CASSEPQALNTEAFF,TGTGCCAGCAGTGAACCCCAGGCCTTGAACACTGAAGCTTTCTTT,-,-,TRBV2,TRBJ1-1
CAYAVQGVQETQYF,TGTGCCTACGCGGTCCAGGGGGTACAAGAGACCCAGTACTTC,TRBD1,-,TRBV30,TRBJ2-5
CASSVVGANYGYTF,TGTGCCAGCAGCGTAGTAGGGGCTAACTATGGCTACACCTTC,-,-,TRBV9,TRBJ1-2
CASSLRGRTDTQYF,TGTGCCAGCAGCTTAAGGGGGCGCACAGATACGCAGTATTTT,-,once,TRBV7-3,TRBJ2-3
CSATRGADTQYF,TGCAGCGCAACGAGAGGTGCAGATACGCAGTATTTT,-,-,TRBV29-1,TRBJ2-3
CASRPPQGWGGELFF,TGTGCAAGTCGGCCTCCCCAGGGGTGGGGCGGGGAGCTGTTTTTT,-,-,TRBV12-2,TRBJ2-2
CASIQGLGYNEQFF,TGTGCCAGCATCCAGGGGCTGGGGTACAATGAGCAGTTCTTC,-,-,TRBV27,TRBJ2-1
CASSRGTGDQNTEAFF,TGTGCCAGCAGCCGAGGGACAGGGGATCAGAACACTGAAGCTTTCTTT,TRBD1,-,TRBV11-2,TRBJ1-1
CASSPTGGWLNTEAFF,TGTGCCAGCAGTCCGACAGGGGGCTGGCTGAACACTGAAGCTTTCTTT,TRBD1,few,TRBV7-9,TRBJ1-1
CASRSRGGGGTEAFF,TGCGCCAGCCGATCTAGGGGTGGCGGAGGCACTGAAGCTTTCTTT,-,-,TRBV5-1,TRBJ1-1
CASSPRSLPRPIVATNEKLFF,TGTGCCAGCTCACCCCGTAGCCTACCCCGGCCAATAGTTGCAACTAATGAAAAACTGTTTTTT,-,-,TRBV18,TRBJ1-4
CASSLTVSGNTIYF,TGTGCCAGCAGTCTTACAGTCTCTGGAAACACCATATATTTT,-,-,TRBV2,TRBJ1-3
CASSTRTDQPQHF,TGTGCCAGCAGCACCCGGACAGATCAGCCCCAGCATTTT,-,-,TRBV7-2,TRBJ1-5
CASSDFLAGGQREQFF,TGTGCCAGCAGTGATTTCCTAGCGGGGGGGCAACGTGAGCAGTTCTTC,TRBD2,once,TRBV2,TRBJ2-1
CAGTLSSYNSPLHF,TGTGCCGGTACTCTGAGCTCCTATAATTCACCCCTCCACTTT,-,few,TRBV6-1,TRBJ1-6
CASRDRGNTIYF,TGTGCCAGCAGGGACAGGGGAAACACCATATATTTT,TRBD1,once,TRBV2,TRBJ1-3
CASSPVGGLEQFF,TGTGCCAGCAGCCCCGTCGGCGGCTTGGAGCAGTTCTTC,-,-,TRBV14,TRBJ2-1
CASTNLGGVTDTQYF,TGCGCCAGCACCAATTTGGGCGGGGTCACAGATACGCAGTATTTT,-,-,TRBV5-1,TRBJ2-3
CASSHDRGRADTQYF,TGTGCCAGCAGCCACGACAGGGGGCGCGCAGATACGCAGTATTTT,TRBD1,-,TRBV6-5,TRBJ2-3
CASSLGQGTLYGYTF,TGCGCCAGCAGCTTGGGACAGGGGACACTCTATGGCTACACCTTC,TRBD1,once,TRBV5-1,TRBJ1-2
CAWSISGGYNEQFF,TGTGCCTGGAGTATAAGCGGGGGTTACAATGAGCAGTTCTTC,TRBD2,-,TRBV30,TRBJ2-1